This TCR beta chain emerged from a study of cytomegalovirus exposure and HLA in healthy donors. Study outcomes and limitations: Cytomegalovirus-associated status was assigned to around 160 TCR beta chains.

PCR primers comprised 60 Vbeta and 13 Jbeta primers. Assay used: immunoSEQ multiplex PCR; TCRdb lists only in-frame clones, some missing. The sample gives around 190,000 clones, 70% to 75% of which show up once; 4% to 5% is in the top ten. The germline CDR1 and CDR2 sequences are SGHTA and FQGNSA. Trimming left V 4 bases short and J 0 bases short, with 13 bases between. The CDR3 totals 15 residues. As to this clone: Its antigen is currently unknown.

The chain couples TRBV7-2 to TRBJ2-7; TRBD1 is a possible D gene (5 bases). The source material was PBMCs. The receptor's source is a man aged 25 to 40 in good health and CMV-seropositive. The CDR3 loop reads CASSSLTGSSYEQYF. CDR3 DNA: TGTGCCAGCAGCTCACTTACAGGTAGCTCCTACGAGCAGTACTTC.